What follows are 32 T cell receptor beta chains derived from one specimen sequenced in a study of radiotherapy plus CTLA-4 blockade in lung cancer. Assay: immunoSEQ multiplex PCR; the TCRdb copy retains only in-frame clones and omits some. The sample lists approximately 72,000 clones; roughly 78% were seen once. Specimen: peripheral blood, collected from a patient treated with radiotherapy plus ipilimumab. These receptors originate from a human donor with non-small cell lung cancer who had a complete response to radiotherapy plus ipilimumab.

The genes are TRBV6-1 and TRBJ1-1; 9 positions agree with TRBD1. Germline V gene data show CDR1 as MNHNS and CDR2 as SASEGT. V lost 7 bases, J lost 4 bases, and 4 bases stayed unmatched. This CDR3 spans 13 amino acids. The CDR3 bases are TGTGCCAGCATGGACAGGGGACTCACTGAAGCTTTCTTT. Its protein product is CASMDRGLTEAFF.

The gene calls are TRBV7-6 and TRBJ2-1; D gene unclear. Trimming shortened V by 2 bases and J by 9 bases, and 11 bases separated the two germline ends. This CDR3 comprises 13 residues. Germline CDR1 and CDR2: SGHVS and FNYEAQ. The CDR3 nucleotides are TGTGCCAGCAGCTTATCCGTAACGTCTGAGCAGTTCTTC. Its translation is CASSLSVTSEQFF.

V and J are TRBV10-3 and TRBJ1-2; 11 bases are a match to TRBD1. CDR1 and CDR2 (germline): ENHRY, SYGVKD. V gave up 1 base and J gave up 7 bases; unmatched junction bases: 11. The CDR3 is 17 amino acids. In DNA, the CDR3 is TGTGCCATCAGTGAGTTTCCACCGGGACAGGGGGGTCGTGGCTACACCTTC. This gives the protein CAISEFPPGQGGRGYTF.

This chain uses TRBV5-4 with TRBJ1-2; D is undetermined. Trimming left V 4 bases short and J 4 bases short, with 11 bases between. The CDR3 length is 13 residues. CDR1 SGHNT and CDR2 YYREEE come from the germline V gene (reference sequence). CDR3 DNA sequence: TGTGCCAGCAGCACGGACGGACTCTATGGCTACACCTTC. Translation: CASSTDGLYGYTF.

This chain connects TRBV30 to TRBJ1-5; possible D gene TRBD1, 6 bases. CDR1 and CDR2 from the germline V gene are GTSNPN and SVGIG (reference sequence). Trimming left V 2 bases short and J 2 bases short, with 10 bases between. This CDR3 has 14 amino acids. CDR3 in DNA: TGTGCCTGGAGTAAACAGGGACGCAATCAGCCCCAGCATTTT. Its translation: CAWSKQGRNQPQHF.

The chain has TRBV10-3 and TRBJ2-1; no clear D. V gave up 3 bases and J gave up 4 bases, with 19 bases separating them. The CDR3 has 17 residues. Germline V gene lookup returns CDR1 ENHRY and CDR2 SYGVKD. The CDR3 spells CAISDGEDFTAYNEQFF. CDR3 nucleotides: TGTGCCATCAGTGATGGTGAGGATTTTACTGCTTACAATGAGCAGTTCTTC.

This chain links TRBV5-1 with TRBJ1-2; D is unclear. This CDR3 spans 14 amino acids. Trimming cost V 3 bases and J 5 bases, with 14 bases left between them. Looked up from germline, CDR1 is SGHRS and CDR2 is YFSETQ. The CDR3 spells CASSSPDQSYGYTF. The CDR3 region has the DNA TGCGCCAGCAGCTCCCCCGACCAATCGTATGGCTACACCTTC.

The chain carries TRBV7-2 and TRBJ2-5; the match to TRBD1 covers 7 bases. This CDR3 is 15 amino acids long. The ends lost 5 bases at V and 4 bases at J; junction bases unmatched: 10. The V gene's germline CDR1 is SGHTA and CDR2 FQGNSA. The CDR3 loop is CASSPAGTVGETQYF. The CDR3 DNA reads as TGTGCCAGCAGCCCCGCCGGGACAGTGGGAGAGACCCAGTACTTC.

V and J are TRBV7-8 and TRBJ2-1, with D possibly being TRBD2 (6 bases). Trimming pared 2 bases from V and 2 bases from J, leaving 13 bases between. The CDR3 loop spans 16 amino acids. Per germline, CDR1 SGHVS and CDR2 FQNEAQ. The CDR3 protein is CASSLPASAAYNEQFF. The DNA for the CDR3 is TGTGCCAGCAGCTTACCAGCTAGCGCAGCCTACAATGAGCAGTTCTTC.

This chain uses TRBV6-5 with TRBJ2-5; 7 nucleotides line up with TRBD1. V lost 4 bases and J lost 3; bases outside the gene matches: 5. The CDR3 length is 14 residues. The germline gives CDR1 MNHEY, CDR2 SVGAGI. This CDR3 is CASSLTGLEETQYF. The CDR3 DNA follows: TGTGCCAGCAGTTTGACAGGGCTGGAAGAGACCCAGTACTTC.

This clone has a single count. The V call is TRBV5-1, the J call TRBJ1-1, with TRBD1 matching over 8 bases. CDR3 length: 16 residues. The germline V gene has CDR1 SGHRS and CDR2 YFSETQ. The junction had 8 bases not matched to a gene; V was cut back by 0 bases and J by 4 bases. DNA of the CDR3: TGCGCCAGCAGCTTGGGTTCGGCAGGGGGCTTCACTGAAGCTTTCTTT. Translated, it gives CASSLGSAGGFTEAFF.

This rearrangement joins TRBV7-6 to TRBJ1-2; D not certain. V lost 5 bases and J 1 base, leaving 8 bases between the germline ends. CDR1 is SGHVS and CDR2 is FNYEAQ in the germline V gene. The CDR3 has 13 residues. The CDR3 DNA reads TGTGCCAGCAGCCTCGGGGATAACTATGGCTACACCTTC. Translation gives CASSLGDNYGYTF.

The chain couples TRBV7-9 to TRBJ1-5, with D possibly TRBD1 on 5 matching bases. In germline, CDR1 is SEHNR, CDR2 FQNEAQ (reference sequence). CDR3 length: 14 residues. Trimming cost V 0 bases and J 4 bases, with 7 bases left between them. CDR3 DNA sequence: TGTGCCAGCAGCTTAGCGACAGCTAATCAGCCCCAGCATTTT. Protein product: CASSLATANQPQHF.

This sequence joins TRBV6-1 and TRBJ2-3, with D possibly called TRBD1 or TRBD2 (5 bases each). The CDR3 totals 14 residues. With 6 bases removed from V and 2 bases from J, the gap between germline ends came to 12 bases. Germline V lookup: CDR1 MNHNS, CDR2 SASEGT. In DNA, the CDR3 is TGTGCCAGCAGAAAAACCGGGACCACAGATACGCAGTATTTT. Translating it yields CASRKTGTTDTQYF.

The chain joins TRBV10-1 to TRBJ2-2, with 8 bases identical to TRBD2. The CDR3 is made up of 15 amino acids. The V gene end was trimmed by 0 bases and the J gene end by 6 bases; junction bases not matched to a gene: 3. Looked up from germline, CDR1 is WNHNN and CDR2 is SYGVQD (reference sequence). CDR3 in amino acids: CASSESWTSSGELFF. CDR3 in DNA: TGCGCCAGCAGTGAGTCGTGGACTAGCTCCGGGGAGCTGTTTTTT.

The V and J genes are TRBV6-6 and TRBJ2-7; D not certain. The CDR3 runs 14 residues. Germline CDR1 and CDR2: MNHNY and SVGAGI (reference sequence). Deletions cut 0 bases from V and 0 bases from J, with 6 bases between. CDR3 protein: CASSYSTHSYEQYF. CDR3 coding DNA: TGTGCCAGCAGTTACTCGACACACTCCTACGAGCAGTACTTC.

V is TRBV6-5 and J is TRBJ1-2; D unresolved. This CDR3 has 14 amino acids. Germline values: CDR1 MNHEY, CDR2 SVGAGI. The V end lost 6 bases, the J end lost 3 bases, and 14 bases lay between the germline ends. In nucleotides, the CDR3 is TGTGCCAGCAGCCCCTCAGCGTTTGACTATGGCTACACCTTC. This sequence encodes CASSPSAFDYGYTF.

The chain combines TRBV15 with TRBJ1-1; TRBD1 might be the D (5 bases). The CDR3 is 16 amino acids. Germline CDR1 reads LNHNV; CDR2 reads YYDKDF (reference sequence). Trimming took off 2 bases at V and 3 bases at J, with 16 bases between the two ends. The CDR3 protein is CATSRLRVMGDTEAFF. The CDR3 DNA is TGTGCCACCAGCAGACTTAGAGTTATGGGGGACACTGAAGCTTTCTTT.

The CDR3 is CASIITWGSNQPQHF. DNA of the CDR3: TGTGCCAGTATTATCACTTGGGGTAGCAATCAGCCCCAGCATTTT. The J gene is TRBJ1-5, the V gene TRBV19, with D unresolved. Germline V gene sequence: CDR1 LNHDA, CDR2 SQIVND (reference sequence). The CDR3 contains 15 residues. Trimming took off 7 bases at V and 0 bases at J, with 13 bases between the two ends.

The rearrangement uses TRBV19 and TRBJ1-2, with D possibly matching TRBD1 (5 bases). The CDR3 runs 13 residues. V lost 10 bases to trimming and J lost 0 bases, with 12 bases between them. Germline values: CDR1 LNHDA, CDR2 SQIVND (reference sequence). CDR3 DNA: TGTGCCACCAATAGGGGTACTAACTATGGCTACACCTTC. This translates into CATNRGTNYGYTF.

This clone was counted a single time. CDR3 in amino acids: CASSPGLADSSYNEQFF. In DNA, the CDR3 is TGTGCCAGCAGCCCAGGACTAGCGGACAGCTCCTACAATGAGCAGTTCTTC. This chain uses TRBV9 with TRBJ2-1; 10 nucleotides align to TRBD2. The V segment lost 4 bases and the J segment 0 bases; nucleotides outside the gene matches: 7. The CDR3 sequence is 17 residues long. The germline gives CDR1 SGDLS, CDR2 YYNGEE.

The rearrangement joins TRBV5-4 to TRBJ2-1; 12 nucleotides line up with TRBD2. J gave up 0 bases and V 3 bases, and 13 bases lay outside the gene matches. This CDR3 region has 20 residues. The germline V gene has CDR1 SGHNT and CDR2 YYREEE (reference sequence). In nucleotides, the CDR3 is TGTGCCAGCAGCTCCCCGACTAGCGGGGGAGGTCGTGGCTCCTACAATGAGCAGTTCTTC. Translated, it gives CASSSPTSGGGRGSYNEQFF. Together with reference TRBV5-4 and TRBJ2-1, the CDR3 gives the full variable domain: ETGVTQSPTHLIKTRGQQVTLRCSSQSGHNTVSWYQQALGQGPQFIFQYYREEENGRGNFPPRFSGLQFPNYSSELNVNALELDDSALYLCASSSPTSGGGRGSYNEQFFGPGTRLTVL.

Of note for this clone: The sample holds other DNA sequences that translate to the same CDR3. The chain couples TRBV4-3 to TRBJ1-1, with 8 bases matching TRBD1. The V gene's germline CDR1 is LGHNA and CDR2 YSLEER. The CDR3 runs 14 residues. The trim removed 4 bases at V and 5 bases at J, leaving 6 bases unmatched. The CDR3 is CASSLGQGGTEAFF. The CDR3 nucleotides read TGCGCCAGCAGCCTAGGACAGGGAGGTACTGAAGCTTTCTTT.

V usage is TRBV18 and J usage is TRBJ2-5; 8 bases align to TRBD2. V trimming: 3 bases; J trimming: 5 bases; junction bases outside the gene matches: 8. Per germline, CDR1 KGHSH and CDR2 LQKENI. This CDR3 region has 15 residues. The CDR3 sequence: CASSPPGGGRETQYF. CDR3 DNA: TGTGCCAGCTCACCCCCGGGGGGGGGCCGGGAGACCCAGTACTTC.

V gene TRBV15 combines with J gene TRBJ2-5; TRBD1 or TRBD2 may be the D gene (5 bases each). V dropped 3 bases and J dropped 2 bases, with 16 bases sitting between them. CDR3 length equals 16 residues. Germline values: CDR1 LNHNV, CDR2 YYDKDF (reference sequence). CDR3 region: CATSSAGGVGQETQYF. The CDR3 bases are TGTGCCACCAGCAGTGCTGGGGGTGTTGGGCAAGAGACCCAGTACTTC.

The count of this clone is one. The rearrangement uses TRBV5-1 and TRBJ2-4, with 9 bases matching TRBD1. Germline V CDR1 and CDR2: SGHRS, YFSETQ. The V and J ends lost 4 bases and 7 bases, in that order; junction bases with no gene match: 12. The CDR3 extends over 16 amino acids. The CDR3 sequence: CASSIPGQGGLNIQYF. The DNA for the CDR3 is TGCGCCAGCAGCATCCCGGGACAGGGAGGGTTGAACATTCAGTACTTC. The full variable domain, its missing parts supplied by reference TRBV5-1 and TRBJ2-4, is KAGVTQTPRYLIKTRGQQVTLSCSPISGHRSVSWYQQTPGQGLQFLFEYFSETQRNKGNFPGRFSGRQFSNSRSEMNVSTLELGDSALYLCASSIPGQGGLNIQYFGAGTRLSVL.

V gene TRBV19 combines with J gene TRBJ1-5; 9 positions match TRBD1. J was trimmed by 7 bases and V by 0 bases; bases with no gene match: 4. CDR3 length equals 15 residues. The germline V gene has CDR1 LNHDA and CDR2 SQIVND (reference sequence). CDR3 amino acids: CASSIDGTGIQPQHF. In DNA, the CDR3 is TGTGCCAGTAGTATAGATGGGACAGGGATACAGCCCCAGCATTTT. Variable domain in full (rest from reference TRBV19 and TRBJ1-5): DGGITQSPKYLFRKEGQNVTLSCEQNLNHDAMYWYRQDPGQGLRLIYYSQIVNDFQKGDIAEGYSVSREKKESFPLTVTSAQKNPTAFYLCASSIDGTGIQPQHFGDGTRLSIL.

The V gene is TRBV9, the J gene TRBJ1-5; D is perhaps TRBD1 (6 bases). V was shortened by 0 bases and J by 5 bases, with 9 bases between the two germline ends. This CDR3 comprises 14 residues. Looked up from germline, CDR1 is SGDLS and CDR2 is YYNGEE. Here the CDR3 DNA reads TGTGCCAGCAGCGTAGGGGACACCTATCAGCCCCAGCATTTT. Translation: CASSVGDTYQPQHF.

This chain connects TRBV23-1 to TRBJ2-3; 10 bases align to TRBD1. TRBV23-1 is treated as an ORF (open reading frame) with a function not yet certain. The ends lost 3 bases at V and 5 bases at J; junction bases unmatched: 8. This CDR3 contains 16 residues. DNA of the CDR3: TGCGCCAGCAGTCATCCCCGGGACAGGGGAGAAGATACGCAGTATTTT. This encodes CASSHPRDRGEDTQYF.

The chain is built from TRBV30 and TRBJ1-5; 7 nucleotides agree with TRBD1. CDR3 length: 16 residues. Germline values: CDR1 GTSNPN, CDR2 SVGIG (reference sequence). J gave up 0 bases and V 4 bases, and 9 bases lay outside the gene matches. CDR3 in DNA: TGTGCCTGGAACAAACCGGGACAGACTAGCAATCAGCCCCAGCATTTT. This gives the protein CAWNKPGQTSNQPQHF.

This clone was found once. The rearrangement uses TRBV19 and TRBJ1-5, with D possibly TRBD1 on 5 matching bases. Trimming pared 5 bases from V and 3 bases from J, leaving 20 bases between. The CDR3 covers 17 residues. The germline V gene has CDR1 LNHDA and CDR2 SQIVND (reference sequence). In DNA, the CDR3 is TGTGCCAGTAGTCCCGAGGGGAACAGGAACAACAATCAGCCCCAGCATTTT. Protein product: CASSPEGNRNNNQPQHF.

The chain recombines TRBV6-5 with TRBJ2-3; 10 bases line up with TRBD2. V dropped 0 bases and J dropped 0; count of bases not matched to a gene: 0. CDR3 size: 16 residues. CDR1 and CDR2 (germline): MNHEY, SVGAGI. The CDR3 DNA reads TGTGCCAGCAGTTACTCGACTAGCGGGAGCACAGATACGCAGTATTTT. Translating gives CASSYSTSGSTDTQYF.